A selection of T cell receptor beta chains follows, all from one sample in a study of human T cells and chemical hapten exposure. MiXCR, run by TCRdb on the RACE reads, gives a single entry per CDR3 protein. The table shows 75,000 to 100,000 distinct CDR3 sequences, with over 7.5% occurring only once. The material was whole blood, obtained in connection with sensitization to the hapten diphenylcyclopropenone (DPC). The source of these receptors is a woman aged 40-49 years with alopecia areata. Some clones in this sample may be carry-over from other donors' samples. The CDR3 runs from the conserved cysteine through the conserved F or W. D genes are given only for firm matches. The size field is filled for only some rows; it gives once, few, many or a size class.

V gene	D gene	J gene	clone size	CDR3 DNA	CDR3 protein
TRBV28	TRBD2	TRBJ2-5	many	TGTGCCAGCAGTCGACGACTAGCGGGAGGAGAGACCCAGTACTTC	CASSRRLAGGETQYF
TRBV19	-	TRBJ1-2	many	TGTGCCAGTAGTATGGGACTGACGTATGGCTACACCTTC	CASSMGLTYGYTF
TRBV2	-	TRBJ2-3	few	TGTGCCGGCTCCGGGCCCACAGATACGCAGTATTTT	CAGSGPTDTQYF
TRBV29-1	-	TRBJ2-1	few	TGCAGCGTTGACCACGGGAGCTCCTACAATGAGCAGTTCTTC	CSVDHGSSYNEQFF
TRBV7-2	-	TRBJ2-1	many	TGTGCCAGCAGCCCGCGACAGTACAATGAGCAGTTCTTC	CASSPRQYNEQFF
TRBV3-1	TRBD2	TRBJ2-7	few	TGTGCCAGCAGCCCGACCGGGACTAGCGTCGAGGAGCAGTACTTC	CASSPTGTSVEEQYF
TRBV11-3	TRBD2	TRBJ2-1	-	TGTGCCAGCAGCTTAATAGCGGGACTCTCCTACAATGAGCAGTTCTTC	CASSLIAGLSYNEQFF
TRBV5-1	TRBD1	TRBJ1-4	many	TGCGCCAGCAGTCAACAGGGGAATGAAAAACTGTTTTTT	CASSQQGNEKLFF
TRBV28	TRBD1	TRBJ2-1	-	TGTGCCAGCAGTTTACTACCACCGGGACAGGGGGCGAACAATGAGCAGTTCTTC	CASSLLPPGQGANNEQFF
TRBV6-2/TRBV6-3	-	TRBJ2-1	few	TGTGCCAGCATACCCTTCGGTGTTTCCTACAATGAGCAGTTCTTC	CASIPFGVSYNEQFF
TRBV29-1	TRBD2	TRBJ2-4	-	TGCAGCGTGAGCGGGAGGGCCGGTATAAACATTCAGTACTTC	CSVSGRAGINIQYF
TRBV7-2	-	TRBJ2-3	many	TGTGCCAGCAGCTTAGATAGCGGAATCACAGATACGCAGTATTTT	CASSLDSGITDTQYF
TRBV5-8	-	TRBJ1-4	-	TGTGCCAGCAGCTTTGGAGAGCATGAAAAACTGTTTTTT	CASSFGEHEKLFF
TRBV7-2	-	TRBJ1-6	-	TGTGCCAGCAGCTTAGGGGCGGGGATGGGGAATTCACCCCTCCACTTT	CASSLGAGMGNSPLHF
TRBV7-6	TRBD2	TRBJ2-1	few	TGTGCCAGCAGCTTACTGGGACTAGCGGAGAACGAGCAGTTCTTC	CASSLLGLAENEQFF
TRBV25-1	-	TRBJ1-1	many	TGTGCCAGCAGTGGCGGGACCCCCCGCAACACTGAAGCTTTCTTT	CASSGGTPRNTEAFF
TRBV30	-	TRBJ2-3	many	TGTGCCTGGAGTTGGCTTGGGGATACGCAGTATTTT	CAWSWLGDTQYF
TRBV11-2	-	TRBJ1-3	-	TGTGCCAGCAGCTCAACACAGGGAAACACCATATATTTT	CASSSTQGNTIYF
TRBV9	TRBD2	TRBJ2-3	few	TGTGCCAGCAGCGTAGTCAGCGGGAACACAGATACGCAGTATTTT	CASSVVSGNTDTQYF
TRBV7-9	-	TRBJ2-3	many	TGTGCCAGCAGCCCTTGGGAAAGCGGCGCAGATACGCAGTATTTT	CASSPWESGADTQYF
TRBV28	TRBD1	TRBJ2-7	-	TGTGCCAGCAGTTTAGGCCGACAGGGGCGAGGCGAGCAGTACTTC	CASSLGRQGRGEQYF
TRBV7-8	TRBD1	TRBJ1-2	few	TGTGCCAGCAGCCCGAGACAGGGGCTTATCTTAAGCTACACCTTC	CASSPRQGLILSYTF
TRBV7-2	-	TRBJ2-3	-	TGTGCCAGCAGCTTACTTTTCAGCGGTCGGGATACGCAGTATTTT	CASSLLFSGRDTQYF
TRBV6-6	TRBD1	TRBJ2-3	many	TGTGCCAGCAGTTACCCAGGACAGGGCAGTAGCACAGATACGCAGTATTTT	CASSYPGQGSSTDTQYF
TRBV7-9	-	TRBJ1-4	-	TGTGCCAGCAGCTTAGTGTCTGAAAAACTGTTTTTT	CASSLVSEKLFF
TRBV29-1	TRBD1	TRBJ1-2	-	TGCAGCGTGTCGACCGGGACAGGGAACTATGGCTACACCTTC	CSVSTGTGNYGYTF
TRBV5-4	-	TRBJ2-2	many	TGTGCCAGCAGCTCCCCCTACTCAGTTACCGGGGAGCTGTTTTTT	CASSSPYSVTGELFF
TRBV20-1	-	TRBJ1-1	many	TGCAGTGCGGGACACCAGAACACTGAAGCTTTCTTT	CSAGHQNTEAFF
TRBV20-1	-	TRBJ2-7	few	TGCAGTGCTAGAGAGACCTTACGCGAGCAGTACTTC	CSARETLREQYF
TRBV30	TRBD2	TRBJ2-4	few	TGTGCCTGGAGTCCCACGACTAGCGGGACCCAATCTCAGTACTTC	CAWSPTTSGTQSQYF
TRBV28	TRBD2	TRBJ2-5	-	TGTGCCAGCAGAGAGGGACTAGCGGGCCTCCAAGAGACCCAGTACTTC	CASREGLAGLQETQYF
TRBV18	-	TRBJ2-7	-	TGTGCCAGCTCACCTGGGGGAAACGAGCAGTACTTC	CASSPGGNEQYF
TRBV27	-	TRBJ1-6	many	TGTGCCAGCAGTTTCTCCGGACACGTATCACCCCTCCACTTT	CASSFSGHVSPLHF
TRBV20-1	TRBD2	TRBJ2-7	many	TGCAGTGCCAAAGAACTAGCGGGAGTGGGAGAGCAGTACTTC	CSAKELAGVGEQYF
TRBV7-9	TRBD1	TRBJ1-6	many	TGTGCCAGCAGCTTAGGCCTGGGACAGGATTTTAATTCACCCCTCCACTTT	CASSLGLGQDFNSPLHF
TRBV20-1	TRBD2	TRBJ2-7	many	TGCAGTGCTAGAGGGACTAGCGTTTACTCCTACGAGCAGTACTTC	CSARGTSVYSYEQYF
TRBV7-9	TRBD2	TRBJ2-1	many	TGTGCCAGCAGCCAACCGGGAGGGCTCTCCTACAATGAGCAGTTCTTC	CASSQPGGLSYNEQFF
TRBV6-6	TRBD2	TRBJ2-1	many	TGTGCCAGCGTGATAATGGGAGGGCAGGGTGTCAATGAGCAGTTCTTC	CASVIMGGQGVNEQFF
TRBV7-9	-	TRBJ2-7	many	TGTGCCAGCAGCTTAGGGGGTTTCCACGAGCAGTACTTC	CASSLGGFHEQYF
TRBV28	-	TRBJ1-2	few	TGTGCCAGCAGGGGCGCCGGGGCTGGCTACACCTTC	CASRGAGAGYTF
TRBV28	TRBD2	TRBJ2-3	-	TGTGCCAGCGTTGCGGGGGGAGGGGGCACAGATACGCAGTATTTT	CASVAGGGGTDTQYF
TRBV28	-	TRBJ1-1	many	TGTGCCAGCAGTCTCTTACTAAAGATGAACACTGAAGCTTTCTTT	CASSLLLKMNTEAFF
TRBV7-8	TRBD2	TRBJ2-2	many	TGTGCCAGCAGCTTATCTCCGCTAGCGGGAGCACTGGGGGAGCTGTTTTTT	CASSLSPLAGALGELFF
TRBV29-1	-	TRBJ1-2	many	TGCAGCGTGGGTGGACAGTTTAACTATGGCTACACCTTC	CSVGGQFNYGYTF
TRBV2	TRBD1	TRBJ1-1	-	TGTGCCAGCAGTCGATCAGGGGGAAGGACTGAAGCTTTCTTT	CASSRSGGRTEAFF
TRBV7-3	-	TRBJ1-1	-	TGTGCCAGCAGCTTAGGGCAGAGAGAAGAAGCTTTCTTT	CASSLGQREEAFF
TRBV4-1	-	TRBJ2-1	few	TGCGCCAGCAGCCGTAGCACCAGCTCCTACAATGAGCAGTTCTTC	CASSRSTSSYNEQFF
TRBV28	-	TRBJ2-7	-	TGTGCCAGCAGTTTCCTAGGGAACTCCTACGAGCAGTACTTC	CASSFLGNSYEQYF
TRBV7-9	-	TRBJ1-1	many	TGTGCCAGCAGCTGGGAGAGGAACACTGAAGCTTTCTTT	CASSWERNTEAFF
TRBV19	-	TRBJ2-2	-	TGTGCCAGTAGTATCGGACAGAACACCGGGGAGCTGTTTTTT	CASSIGQNTGELFF
TRBV12-3/TRBV12-4	-	TRBJ1-1	many	TGTGCCAGCCGCCGGGAGATGAACACTGAAGCTTTCTTT	CASRREMNTEAFF
TRBV6-1	-	TRBJ1-1	many	TGTGCCAGCACTCTCACAGGGAGGGATGAAGCTTTCTTT	CASTLTGRDEAFF
TRBV18	-	TRBJ2-5	many	TGTGCCAGCTCACCCCGAGGGGAAGAGACCCAGTACTTC	CASSPRGEETQYF
TRBV9	-	TRBJ2-3	many	TGTGCCAGCAGCGTAGGGACGGGCTCCAGCACAGATACGCAGTATTTT	CASSVGTGSSTDTQYF
TRBV6-2/TRBV6-3	-	TRBJ2-3	-	TGTGCCAGCAGTTCGACAGGGGCTGGGAGGGGTACGCAGTATTTT	CASSSTGAGRGTQYF
TRBV6-5	-	TRBJ1-4	-	TGTGCCAGCAGTTACGGCAGGTCCCCAACTAATGAAAAACTGTTTTTT	CASSYGRSPTNEKLFF
TRBV6-2/TRBV6-3	TRBD2	TRBJ2-1	many	TGTGCCAGCAGTTTCGGGACTAGCGGATTCGATGAGCAGTTCTTC	CASSFGTSGFDEQFF
TRBV6-1	-	TRBJ2-7	many	TGTGCCAGCAGTGAAGGGATTCATAGGGGCGAGCAGTACTTC	CASSEGIHRGEQYF
TRBV7-9	-	TRBJ2-7	many	TGTGCCAGCAGCCCAATAGTTGGGGGTCCAAACTACGAGCAGTACTTC	CASSPIVGGPNYEQYF